The 5 T cell receptor beta chains below come from one sample, sequenced in a study of regulatory T cells in long-lasting Graves disease. As for time point: newly diagnosed GD, antithyroid drugs for less than 3 months. TCR sequences were obtained from RNA taken from PBMCs. Through Arm-PCR of CDR3 regions and iRepertoire HTBI primers, TCR beta libraries were built. MiXCR was run by TCRdb on the multiplex PCR reads, yielding one entry per CDR3 protein. Here the sample spans 450,000 to 650,000 distinct CDR3 sequences, about 16% being singletons. This same sample was also taken into another study, of T cells in Graves' hyperthyroidism and ophthalmopathy.

The input for sequencing was peripheral blood mononuclear cells (PBMCs), taken at new diagnosis, from a patient treated with antithyroid drugs. The receptor set was obtained from a woman aged 35-65 years with Graves disease.

This clonotype was counted ten times or more. This chain uses TRBV3-1 with TRBJ2-5; the D call may be TRBD1 or TRBD2 (6 bases each). The V gene lost 0 bases and the J gene lost 5 bases, with 22 bases spanning the gap. Per germline, CDR1 LGHDT and CDR2 YNNKEL (reference sequence). The CDR3 is made up of 18 amino acids. Here the CDR3 reads CASSQEGPWGAQLETQYF. The CDR3 DNA reads TGTGCCAGCAGCCAAGAAGGGCCTTGGGGGGCCCAGTTGGAGACCCAGTACTTC.

This clonotype has only a few counts. The rearrangement uses TRBV12-5 and TRBJ2-2, with 7 bases matching TRBD1. This CDR3 is 17 amino acids long. The V gene end was trimmed by 0 bases and the J gene end by 2 bases; junction bases not matched to a gene: 6. Germline V gene sequence: CDR1 LGHNT, CDR2 FRNRAP. The DNA for the CDR3 is TGTGCTAGTGGTTTGGTACGGGGACAGACCAACACCGGGGAGCTGTTTTTT. It is translated as CASGLVRGQTNTGELFF.

Only a few counts were recorded for this clonotype. The rearrangement uses TRBV20-1 and TRBJ1-5, with TRBD1 as a possible D gene (5 bases). Germline-derived CDR1 and CDR2 are DFQATT and SNEGSKA (reference sequence). The V gene lost 7 bases and the J gene lost 0 bases, with 19 bases spanning the gap. The CDR3 extends over 16 amino acids. The CDR3 sequence: CSVRAGGERSNQPQHF. The CDR3, as DNA: TGCAGTGTCAGGGCAGGAGGGGAACGTAGCAATCAGCCCCAGCATTTT.

This clonotype was seen many times. This chain uses TRBV2 with TRBJ1-5; possibly TRBD1 for D (5 bases). The V gene's germline CDR1 is SNHLY and CDR2 FYNNEI. This CDR3 spans 16 amino acids. V lost 3 bases to trimming and J lost 0 bases, with 12 bases between them. CDR3 loop: CASSEGGAYSNQPQHF. CDR3 in DNA: TGTGCCAGCAGTGAGGGTGGGGCTTATAGCAATCAGCCCCAGCATTTT.

This clonotype has ten or more counts. The V and J genes are TRBV3-1 and TRBJ2-7; D ambiguous. Germline loops: CDR1 LGHDT, CDR2 YNNKEL (reference sequence). This CDR3 region has 13 residues. V lost 1 base and J lost 7, with 11 bases in between. CDR3: CASSQVPDLEQYF. The CDR3 DNA is TGTGCCAGCAGCCAAGTTCCAGACTTGGAGCAGTACTTC.